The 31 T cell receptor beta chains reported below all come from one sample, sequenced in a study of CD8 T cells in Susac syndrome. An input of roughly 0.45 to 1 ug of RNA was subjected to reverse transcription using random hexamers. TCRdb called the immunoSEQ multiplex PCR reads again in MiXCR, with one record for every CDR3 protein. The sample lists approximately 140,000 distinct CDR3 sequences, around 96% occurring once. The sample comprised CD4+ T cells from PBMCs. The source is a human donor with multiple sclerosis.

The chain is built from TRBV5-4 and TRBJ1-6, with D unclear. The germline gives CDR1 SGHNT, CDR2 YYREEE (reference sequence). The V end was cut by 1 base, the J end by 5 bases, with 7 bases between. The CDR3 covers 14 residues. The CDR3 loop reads CASSLPVDNSPLHF. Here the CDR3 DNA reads TGTGCCAGCAGCTTGCCAGTCGATAATTCACCCCTCCACTTT.

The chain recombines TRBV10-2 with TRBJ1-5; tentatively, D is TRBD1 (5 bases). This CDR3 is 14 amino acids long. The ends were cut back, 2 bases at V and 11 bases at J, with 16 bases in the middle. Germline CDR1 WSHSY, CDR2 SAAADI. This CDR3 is CASSETLRESAQHF. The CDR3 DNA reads TGCGCCAGCAGTGAGACTCTCAGGGAAAGTGCCCAGCATTTT.

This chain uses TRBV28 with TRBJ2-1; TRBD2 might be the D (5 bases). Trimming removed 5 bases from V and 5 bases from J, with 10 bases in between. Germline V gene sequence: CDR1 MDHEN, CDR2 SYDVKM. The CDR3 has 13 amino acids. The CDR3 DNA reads TGTGCCAGCAGTCCCGACTACAACAATGAGCAGTTCTTC. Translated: CASSPDYNNEQFF.

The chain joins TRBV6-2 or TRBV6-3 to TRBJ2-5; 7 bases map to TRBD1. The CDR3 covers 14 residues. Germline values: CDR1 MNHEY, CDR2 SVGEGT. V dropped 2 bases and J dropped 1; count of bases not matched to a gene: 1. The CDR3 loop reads CASSYDRVQETQYF. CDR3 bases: TGTGCCAGCAGTTACGACAGGGTCCAAGAGACCCAGTACTTC.

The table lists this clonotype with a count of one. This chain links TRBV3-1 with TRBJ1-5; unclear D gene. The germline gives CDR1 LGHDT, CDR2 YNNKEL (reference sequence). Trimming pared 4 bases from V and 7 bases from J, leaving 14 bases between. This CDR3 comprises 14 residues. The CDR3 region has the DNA TGTGCCAGCAGCCCGACCGGGCCGGGGCAGCCCCAGCATTTT. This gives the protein CASSPTGPGQPQHF.

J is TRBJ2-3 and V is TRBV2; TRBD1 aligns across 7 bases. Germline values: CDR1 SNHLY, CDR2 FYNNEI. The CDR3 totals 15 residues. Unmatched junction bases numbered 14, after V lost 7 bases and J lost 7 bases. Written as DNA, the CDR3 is TGTGCCAGCAAGGTTGGCTTTCAGGGGGAAAATACGCAGTATTTT. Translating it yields CASKVGFQGENTQYF.

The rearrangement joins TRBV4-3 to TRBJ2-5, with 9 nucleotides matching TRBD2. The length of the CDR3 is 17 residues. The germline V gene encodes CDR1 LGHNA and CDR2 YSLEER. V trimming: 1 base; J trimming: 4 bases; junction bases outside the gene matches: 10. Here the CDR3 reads CASSQGHGGGATETQYF. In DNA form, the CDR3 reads TGCGCCAGCAGCCAAGGACATGGCGGGGGGGCCACAGAGACCCAGTACTTC.

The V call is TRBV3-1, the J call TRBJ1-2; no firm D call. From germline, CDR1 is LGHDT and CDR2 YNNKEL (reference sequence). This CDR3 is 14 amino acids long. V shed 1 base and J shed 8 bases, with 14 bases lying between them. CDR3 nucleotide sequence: TGTGCCAGCAGCCAAGGCAGGAAATCGGGCGGCTACACCTTC. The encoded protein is CASSQGRKSGGYTF.

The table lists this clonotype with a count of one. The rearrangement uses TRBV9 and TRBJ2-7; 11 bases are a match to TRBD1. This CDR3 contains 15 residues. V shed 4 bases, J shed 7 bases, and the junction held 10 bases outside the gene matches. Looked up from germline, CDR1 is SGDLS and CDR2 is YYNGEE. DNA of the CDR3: TGTGCCAGCAGCTCGGGGGACAGGGGGATCGGGGAGCAGTACTTC. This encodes CASSSGDRGIGEQYF.

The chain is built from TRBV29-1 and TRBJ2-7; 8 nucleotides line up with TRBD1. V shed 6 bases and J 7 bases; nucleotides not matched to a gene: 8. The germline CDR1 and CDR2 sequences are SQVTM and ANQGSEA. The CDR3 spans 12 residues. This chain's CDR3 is CSVGQALGEQYF. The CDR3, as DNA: TGCAGCGTGGGACAGGCCTTGGGGGAGCAGTACTTC.

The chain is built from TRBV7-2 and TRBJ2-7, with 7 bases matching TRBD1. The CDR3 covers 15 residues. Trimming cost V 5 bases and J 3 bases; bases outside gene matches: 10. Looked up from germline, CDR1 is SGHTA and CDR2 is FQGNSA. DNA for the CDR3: TGTGCCAGCAGCGCTCGTCCCGGGACAGTCTACGAGCAGTACTTC. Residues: CASSARPGTVYEQYF.

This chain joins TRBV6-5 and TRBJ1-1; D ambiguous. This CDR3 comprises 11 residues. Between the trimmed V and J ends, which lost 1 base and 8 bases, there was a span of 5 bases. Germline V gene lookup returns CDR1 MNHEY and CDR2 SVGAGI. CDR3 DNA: TGTGCCAGCAGTTACTTGAAGGAAGCTTTCTTT. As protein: CASSYLKEAFF.

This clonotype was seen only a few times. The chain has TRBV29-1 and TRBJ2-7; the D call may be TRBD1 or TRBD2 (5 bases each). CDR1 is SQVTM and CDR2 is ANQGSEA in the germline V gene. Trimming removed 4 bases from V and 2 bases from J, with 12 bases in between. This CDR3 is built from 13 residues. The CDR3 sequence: CSVGGGATYEQYF. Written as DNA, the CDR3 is TGCAGCGTTGGTGGGGGAGCGACCTACGAGCAGTACTTC.

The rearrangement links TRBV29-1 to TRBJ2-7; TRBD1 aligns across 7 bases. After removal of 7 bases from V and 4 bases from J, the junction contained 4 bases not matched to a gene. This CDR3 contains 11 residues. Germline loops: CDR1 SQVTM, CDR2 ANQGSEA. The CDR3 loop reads CSGGQVYEQYF. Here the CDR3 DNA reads TGCAGCGGCGGACAGGTATACGAGCAGTACTTC.

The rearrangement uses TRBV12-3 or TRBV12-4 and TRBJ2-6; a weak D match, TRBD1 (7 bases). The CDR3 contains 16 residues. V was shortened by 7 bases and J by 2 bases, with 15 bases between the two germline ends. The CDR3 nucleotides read TGTGCCAGCAACCGACAGGGCGGGACTGGGGCCAACGTCCTGACTTTC. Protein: CASNRQGGTGANVLTF.

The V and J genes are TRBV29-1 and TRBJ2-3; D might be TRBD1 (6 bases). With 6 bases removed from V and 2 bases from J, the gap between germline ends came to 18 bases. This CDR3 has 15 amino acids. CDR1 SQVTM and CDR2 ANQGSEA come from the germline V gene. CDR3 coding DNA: TGCAGCGTGAGGGGGACACCAGGACTCACAGATACGCAGTATTTT. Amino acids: CSVRGTPGLTDTQYF.

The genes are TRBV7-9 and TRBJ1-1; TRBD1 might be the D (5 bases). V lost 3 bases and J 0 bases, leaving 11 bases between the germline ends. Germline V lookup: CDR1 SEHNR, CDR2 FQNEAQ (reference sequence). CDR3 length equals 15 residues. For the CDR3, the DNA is TGTGCCAGCAGCTTCACCGGACACATGAACACTGAAGCTTTCTTT. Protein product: CASSFTGHMNTEAFF.

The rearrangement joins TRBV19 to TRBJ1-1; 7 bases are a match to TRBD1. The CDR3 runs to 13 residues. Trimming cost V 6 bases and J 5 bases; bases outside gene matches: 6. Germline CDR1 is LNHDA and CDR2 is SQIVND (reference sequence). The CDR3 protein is CASRPDRVTEAFF. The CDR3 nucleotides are TGTGCCAGTAGGCCAGACAGGGTAACTGAAGCTTTCTTT.

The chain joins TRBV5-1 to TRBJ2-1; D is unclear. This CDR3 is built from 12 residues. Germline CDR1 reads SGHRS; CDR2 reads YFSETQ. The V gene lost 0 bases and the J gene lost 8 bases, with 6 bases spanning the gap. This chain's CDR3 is CASSLVVHEQFF. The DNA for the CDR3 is TGCGCCAGCAGCTTGGTGGTGCATGAGCAGTTCTTC.

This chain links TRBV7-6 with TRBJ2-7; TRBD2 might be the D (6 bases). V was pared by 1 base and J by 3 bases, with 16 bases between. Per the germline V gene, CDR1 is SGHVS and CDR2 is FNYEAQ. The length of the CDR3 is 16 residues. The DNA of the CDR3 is TGTGCCAGCAGCTTAGGGGTAGCGGACCCTCACTACGAGCAGTACTTC. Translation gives CASSLGVADPHYEQYF.

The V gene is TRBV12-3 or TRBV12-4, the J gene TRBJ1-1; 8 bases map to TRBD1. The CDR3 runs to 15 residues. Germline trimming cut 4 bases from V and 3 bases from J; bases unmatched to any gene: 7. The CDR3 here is CASSSETGAYTEAFF. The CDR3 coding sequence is TGTGCCAGCAGTTCAGAGACAGGGGCTTACACTGAAGCTTTCTTT.

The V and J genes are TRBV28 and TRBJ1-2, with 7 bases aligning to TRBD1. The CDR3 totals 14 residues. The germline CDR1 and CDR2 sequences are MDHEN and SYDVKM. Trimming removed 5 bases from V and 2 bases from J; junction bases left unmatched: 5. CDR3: CASSVTGTNYGYTF. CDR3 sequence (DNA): TGTGCCAGCAGTGTGACAGGGACCAACTATGGCTACACCTTC.

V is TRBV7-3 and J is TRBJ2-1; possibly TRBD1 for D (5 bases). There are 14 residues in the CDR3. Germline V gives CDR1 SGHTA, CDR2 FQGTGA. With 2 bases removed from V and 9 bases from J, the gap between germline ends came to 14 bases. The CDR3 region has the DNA TGTGCCAGCAGCTTAGTTGAAGGGGCGAGTGAGCAGTTCTTC. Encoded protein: CASSLVEGASEQFF.

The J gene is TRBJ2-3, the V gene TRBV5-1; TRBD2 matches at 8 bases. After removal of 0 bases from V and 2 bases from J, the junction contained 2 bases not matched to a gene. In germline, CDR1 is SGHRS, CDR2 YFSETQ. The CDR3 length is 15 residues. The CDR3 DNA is TGCGCCAGCAGCTTGGGGACTAGCATCACAGATACGCAGTATTTT. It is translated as CASSLGTSITDTQYF.

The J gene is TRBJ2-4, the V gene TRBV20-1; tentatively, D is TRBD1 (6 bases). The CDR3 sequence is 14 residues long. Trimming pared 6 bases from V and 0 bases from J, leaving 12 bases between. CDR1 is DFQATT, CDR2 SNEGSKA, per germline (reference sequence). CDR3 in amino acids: CSALQGAAKNIQYF. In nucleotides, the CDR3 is TGCAGTGCCCTACAGGGAGCAGCCAAAAACATTCAGTACTTC.

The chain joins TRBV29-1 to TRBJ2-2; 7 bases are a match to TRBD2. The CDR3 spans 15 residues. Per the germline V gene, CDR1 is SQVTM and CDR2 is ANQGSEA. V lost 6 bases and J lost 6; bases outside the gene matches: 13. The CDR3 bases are TGCAGCGTAATACTCGGACTAGGATCTGCCGGGGAGCTGTTTTTT. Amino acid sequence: CSVILGLGSAGELFF.

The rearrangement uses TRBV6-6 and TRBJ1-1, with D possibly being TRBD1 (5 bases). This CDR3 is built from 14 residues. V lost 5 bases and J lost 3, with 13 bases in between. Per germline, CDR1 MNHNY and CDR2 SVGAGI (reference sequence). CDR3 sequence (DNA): TGTGCCAGCAGTGCCCGGGGGGAGGACACTGAAGCTTTCTTT. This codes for CASSARGEDTEAFF.

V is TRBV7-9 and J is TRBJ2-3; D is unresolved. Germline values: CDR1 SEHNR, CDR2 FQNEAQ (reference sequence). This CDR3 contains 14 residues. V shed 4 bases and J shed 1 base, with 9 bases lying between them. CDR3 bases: TGTGCCAGCAGCTCAGATGGGGGCACAGATACGCAGTATTTT. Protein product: CASSSDGGTDTQYF. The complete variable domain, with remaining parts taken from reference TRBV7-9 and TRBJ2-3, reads DTGVSQNPRHKITKRGQNVTFRCDPISEHNRLYWYRQTLGQGPEFLTYFQNEAQLEKSRLLSDRFSAERPKGSFSTLEIQRTEQGDSAMYLCASSSDGGTDTQYFGPGTRLTVL.

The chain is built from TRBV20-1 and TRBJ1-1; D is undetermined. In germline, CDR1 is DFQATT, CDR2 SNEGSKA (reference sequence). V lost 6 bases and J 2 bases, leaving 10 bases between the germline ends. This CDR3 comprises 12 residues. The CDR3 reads CSALIPNTEAFF. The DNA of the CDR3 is TGCAGTGCGCTCATACCAAACACTGAAGCTTTCTTT.

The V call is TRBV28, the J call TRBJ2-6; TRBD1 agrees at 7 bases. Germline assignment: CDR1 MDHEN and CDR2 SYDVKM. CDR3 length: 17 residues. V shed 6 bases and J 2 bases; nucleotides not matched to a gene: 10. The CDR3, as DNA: TGTGCCAGCAGGGGTCGGGACAGTCGAACTGGGGCCAACGTCCTGACTTTC. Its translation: CASRGRDSRTGANVLTF.

CDR3 in DNA: TGTGCCAGCAGCCCCGGACAGACCAACACTGAAGCTTTCTTT. Protein: CASSPGQTNTEAFF. The V and J genes are TRBV9 and TRBJ1-1; D possibly corresponds to TRBD1 (6 bases). The CDR3 consists of 14 residues. With 4 bases removed from V and 2 bases from J, the gap between germline ends came to 12 bases. The V gene's germline CDR1 is SGDLS and CDR2 YYNGEE.